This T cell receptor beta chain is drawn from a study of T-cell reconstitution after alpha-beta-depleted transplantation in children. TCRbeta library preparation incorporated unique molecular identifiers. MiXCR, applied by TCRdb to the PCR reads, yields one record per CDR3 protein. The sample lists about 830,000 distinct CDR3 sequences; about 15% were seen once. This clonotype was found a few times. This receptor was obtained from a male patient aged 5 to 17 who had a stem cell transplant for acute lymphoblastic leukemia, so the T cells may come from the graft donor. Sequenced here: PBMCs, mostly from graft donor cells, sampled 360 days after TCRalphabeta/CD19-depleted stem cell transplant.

CDR3: CASSLAYVYTQYF. Written as DNA, the CDR3 is TGCGCCAGCAGCTTGGCCTACGTCTATACGCAGTATTTT. The V and J genes are TRBV5-1 and TRBJ2-3, with D hard to call. CDR1 SGHRS and CDR2 YFSETQ come from the germline V gene. Trimming left V 0 bases short and J 7 bases short, with 9 bases between. This CDR3 has 13 residues.